The clone carrying this TCR beta chain was counted only a few times. Preparation of the TCRbeta library was carried out with unique molecular identifiers. TCRdb fed the PCR reads into MiXCR, producing one record per CDR3 protein. The data hold just under 350,000 distinct CDR3 sequences, with 15% to 20% observed a single time. The CDR3 covers 14 residues. The V gene lost 3 bases and the J gene lost 0 bases, with 9 bases spanning the gap. CDR1 and CDR2 from the germline V gene are SGDLS and YYNGEE. This entry belongs to a study of T-cell reconstitution after alpha-beta-depleted transplantation in children.

The sample was PBMCs, mostly from graft donor cells, taken 360 days after TCRalphabeta/CD19-depleted stem cell transplant. The V call is TRBV9, the J call TRBJ1-1; D is ambiguous. This receptor was obtained from a male patient between 2 and 9 years old who had a stem cell transplant for acute lymphoblastic leukemia, so the T cells may come from the graft donor. The CDR3 coding sequence is TGTGCCAGCAGCGAGGTTTTTATGAACACTGAAGCTTTCTTT. Amino acid sequence: CASSEVFMNTEAFF.